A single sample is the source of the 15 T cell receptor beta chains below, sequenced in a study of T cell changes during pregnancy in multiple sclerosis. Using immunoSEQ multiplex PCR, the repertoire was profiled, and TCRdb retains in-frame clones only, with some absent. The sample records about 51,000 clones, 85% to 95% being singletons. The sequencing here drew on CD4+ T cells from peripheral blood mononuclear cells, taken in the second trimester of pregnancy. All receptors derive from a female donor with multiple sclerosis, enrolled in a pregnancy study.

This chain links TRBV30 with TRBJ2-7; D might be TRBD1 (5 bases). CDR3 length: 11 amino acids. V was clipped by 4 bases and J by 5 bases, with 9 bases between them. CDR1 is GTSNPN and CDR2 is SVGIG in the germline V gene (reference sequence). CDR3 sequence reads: CAWTYRNEQYF. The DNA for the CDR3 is TGTGCCTGGACGTACAGGAACGAGCAGTACTTC.

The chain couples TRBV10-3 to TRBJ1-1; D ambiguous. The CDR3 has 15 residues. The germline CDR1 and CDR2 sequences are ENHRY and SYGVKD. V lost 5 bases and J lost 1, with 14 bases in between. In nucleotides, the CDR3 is TGTGCCATCAGTCCGACCTTGACGGGGAACACTGAAGCTTTCTTT. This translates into CAISPTLTGNTEAFF.

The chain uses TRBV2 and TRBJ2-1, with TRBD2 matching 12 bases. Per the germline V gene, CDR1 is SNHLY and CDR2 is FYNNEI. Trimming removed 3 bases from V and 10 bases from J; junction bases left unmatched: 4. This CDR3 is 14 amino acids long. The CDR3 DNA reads TGTGCCAGCAGTGATAGACTAGCGGGGGTAGAGCAGTTCTTC. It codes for CASSDRLAGVEQFF.

CDR3 nucleotides: TGTGCCAGCAGCATAAGCGGGGGGGGCACAGATACGCAGTATTTT. Amino acids: CASSISGGGTDTQYF. J is TRBJ2-3 and V is TRBV11-3; 10 bases agree with TRBD2. V dropped 5 bases and J dropped 1; count of bases not matched to a gene: 3. CDR3 length: 15 amino acids. Germline V gives CDR1 SGHNT, CDR2 YENEEA.

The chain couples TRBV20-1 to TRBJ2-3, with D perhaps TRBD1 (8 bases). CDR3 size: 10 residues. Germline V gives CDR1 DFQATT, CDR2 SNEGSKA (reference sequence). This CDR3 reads CSLGGTGQYF. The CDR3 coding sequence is TGCAGCCTCGGGGGGACAGGGCAGTATTTT.

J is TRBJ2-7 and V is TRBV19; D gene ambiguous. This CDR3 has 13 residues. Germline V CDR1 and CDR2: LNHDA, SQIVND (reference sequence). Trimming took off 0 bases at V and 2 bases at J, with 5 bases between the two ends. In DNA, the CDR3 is TGTGCCAGTAGTATAGAGGAGACCTACGAGCAGTACTTC. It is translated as CASSIEETYEQYF.

The CDR3 sequence is CASSQDHRRINYGYTF. The CDR3 bases are TGCGCCAGCAGCCAAGATCACAGGAGAATTAACTATGGCTACACCTTC. This sequence joins TRBV4-3 and TRBJ1-2; D may be TRBD1 (5 bases). The V gene lost 0 bases and the J gene lost 1 base, with 12 bases spanning the gap. CDR3 length: 16 amino acids. In germline, CDR1 is LGHNA, CDR2 YSLEER.

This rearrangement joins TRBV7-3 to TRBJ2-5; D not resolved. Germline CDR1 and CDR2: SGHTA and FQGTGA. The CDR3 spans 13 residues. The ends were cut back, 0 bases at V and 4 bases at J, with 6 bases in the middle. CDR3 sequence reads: CASSLTSRETQYF. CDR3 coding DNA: TGTGCCAGCAGCTTAACTAGTAGAGAGACCCAGTACTTC.

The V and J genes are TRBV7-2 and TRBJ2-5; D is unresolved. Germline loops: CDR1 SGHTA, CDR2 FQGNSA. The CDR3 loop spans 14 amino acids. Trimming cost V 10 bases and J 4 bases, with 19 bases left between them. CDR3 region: CATQPVNYGETQYF. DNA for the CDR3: TGTGCCACTCAACCGGTTAACTATGGAGAGACCCAGTACTTC.

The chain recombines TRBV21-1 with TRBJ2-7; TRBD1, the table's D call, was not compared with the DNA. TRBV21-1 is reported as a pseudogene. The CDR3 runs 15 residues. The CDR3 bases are TGTGCCAGCCCTGCGGGACAGGGGCCTGACTACGAGCAGTACTTC. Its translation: CASPAGQGPDYEQYF.

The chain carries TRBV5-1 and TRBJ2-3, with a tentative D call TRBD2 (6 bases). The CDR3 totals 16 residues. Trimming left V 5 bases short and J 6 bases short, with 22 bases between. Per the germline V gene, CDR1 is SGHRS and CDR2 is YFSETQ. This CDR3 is CASRWGLETMWDTQYF. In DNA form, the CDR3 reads TGCGCCAGCAGGTGGGGACTGGAAACTATGTGGGATACGCAGTATTTT.

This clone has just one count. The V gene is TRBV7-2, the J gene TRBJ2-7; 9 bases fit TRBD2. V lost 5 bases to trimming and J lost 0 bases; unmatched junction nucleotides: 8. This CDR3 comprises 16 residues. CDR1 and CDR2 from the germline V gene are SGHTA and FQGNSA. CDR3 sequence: CASSRRAGGSSYEQYF. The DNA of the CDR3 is TGTGCCAGCAGCCGGCGGGCGGGGGGGTCCTCCTACGAGCAGTACTTC.

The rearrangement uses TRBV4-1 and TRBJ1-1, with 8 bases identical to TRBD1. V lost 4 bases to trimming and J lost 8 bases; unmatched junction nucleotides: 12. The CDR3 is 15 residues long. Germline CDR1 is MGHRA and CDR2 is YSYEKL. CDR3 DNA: TGCGCCAGCAGCCCTAGACAGGGGTTCAGTGGCGAAGCTTTCTTT. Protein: CASSPRQGFSGEAFF.

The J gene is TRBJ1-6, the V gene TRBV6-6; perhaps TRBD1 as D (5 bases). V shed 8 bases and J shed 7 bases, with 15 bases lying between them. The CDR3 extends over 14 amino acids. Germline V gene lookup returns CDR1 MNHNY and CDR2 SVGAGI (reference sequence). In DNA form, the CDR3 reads TGTGCCAGCGTTGACGACAGCAAGAATTCACCCCTCCACTTT. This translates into CASVDDSKNSPLHF.

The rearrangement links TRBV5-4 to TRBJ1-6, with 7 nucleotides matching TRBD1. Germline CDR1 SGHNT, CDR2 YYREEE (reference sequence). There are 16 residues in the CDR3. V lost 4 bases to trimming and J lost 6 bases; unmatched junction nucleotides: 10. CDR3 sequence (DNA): TGTGCCAGCAGCGCGACAACCGGGACAGCTAATTCACCCCTCCACTTT. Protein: CASSATTGTANSPLHF.